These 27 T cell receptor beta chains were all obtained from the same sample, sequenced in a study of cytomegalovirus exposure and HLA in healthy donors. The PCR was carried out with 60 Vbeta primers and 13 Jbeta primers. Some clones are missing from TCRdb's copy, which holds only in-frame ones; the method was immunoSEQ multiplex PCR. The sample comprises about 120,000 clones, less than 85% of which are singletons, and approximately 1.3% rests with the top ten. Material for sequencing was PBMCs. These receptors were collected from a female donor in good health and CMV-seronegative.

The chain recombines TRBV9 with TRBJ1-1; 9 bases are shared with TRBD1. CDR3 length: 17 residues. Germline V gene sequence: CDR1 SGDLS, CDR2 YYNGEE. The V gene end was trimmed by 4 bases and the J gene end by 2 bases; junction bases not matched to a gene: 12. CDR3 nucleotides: TGTGCCAGCAGCACCTCCGGGACAGGGTCGGTAAACACTGAAGCTTTCTTT. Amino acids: CASSTSGTGSVNTEAFF.

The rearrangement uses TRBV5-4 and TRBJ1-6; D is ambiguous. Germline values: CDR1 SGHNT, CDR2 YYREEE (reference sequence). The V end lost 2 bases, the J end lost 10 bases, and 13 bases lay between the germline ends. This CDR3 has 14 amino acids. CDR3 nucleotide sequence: TGTGCCAGCAGCTTTGAGGGCTATTACTCACCCCTCCACTTT. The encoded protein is CASSFEGYYSPLHF. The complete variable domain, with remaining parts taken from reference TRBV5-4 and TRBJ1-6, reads ETGVTQSPTHLIKTRGQQVTLRCSSQSGHNTVSWYQQALGQGPQFIFQYYREEENGRGNFPPRFSGLQFPNYSSELNVNALELDDSALYLCASSFEGYYSPLHFGNGTRLTVT.

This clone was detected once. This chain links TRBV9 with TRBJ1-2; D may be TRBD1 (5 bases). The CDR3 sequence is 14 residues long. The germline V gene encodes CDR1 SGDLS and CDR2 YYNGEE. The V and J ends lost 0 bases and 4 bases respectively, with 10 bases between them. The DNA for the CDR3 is TGTGCCAGCAGCGTAGAAGGGGCAGGCTATGGCTACACCTTC. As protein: CASSVEGAGYGYTF.

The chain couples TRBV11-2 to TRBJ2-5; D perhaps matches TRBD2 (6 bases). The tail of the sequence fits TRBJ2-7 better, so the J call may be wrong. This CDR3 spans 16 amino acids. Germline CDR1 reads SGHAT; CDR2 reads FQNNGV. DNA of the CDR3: TGTGCCAGCAGCTTGGACTATCCCTCCGGGTTTTACGAGCAGTACTTC. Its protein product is CASSLDYPSGFYEQYF.

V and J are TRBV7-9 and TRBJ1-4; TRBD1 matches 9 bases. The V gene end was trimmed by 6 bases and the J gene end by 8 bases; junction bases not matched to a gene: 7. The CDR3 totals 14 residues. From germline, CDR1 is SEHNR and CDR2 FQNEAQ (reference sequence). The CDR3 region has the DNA TGTGCCAGCAGTTCTACAGGGGGCGCAGAAAAACTGTTTTTT. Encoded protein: CASSSTGGAEKLFF. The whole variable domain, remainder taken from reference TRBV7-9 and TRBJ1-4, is DTGVSQNPRHKITKRGQNVTFRCDPISEHNRLYWYRQTLGQGPEFLTYFQNEAQLEKSRLLSDRFSAERPKGSFSTLEIQRTEQGDSAMYLCASSSTGGAEKLFFGSGTQLSVL.

The CDR3 sequence is CASSKAGAGTGGFLSNQPQHF. The DNA for the CDR3 is TGTGCCAGCAGCAAAGCTGGGGCAGGGACAGGGGGCTTTCTAAGCAATCAGCCCCAGCATTTT. This rearrangement joins TRBV21-1 to TRBJ1-5; the table assigns TRBD1, which was not confirmed against the DNA. TRBV21-1 is deemed a pseudogene. The CDR3 consists of 21 residues.

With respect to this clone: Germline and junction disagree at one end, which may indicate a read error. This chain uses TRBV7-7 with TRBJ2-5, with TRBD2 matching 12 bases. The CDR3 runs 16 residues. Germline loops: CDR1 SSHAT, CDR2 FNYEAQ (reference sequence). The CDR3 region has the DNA TGTGCTAGCAGCTTAGCGCCTAGCGGGGGGGCGGAGACCCAGTACTTC. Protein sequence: CASSLAPSGGAETQYF.

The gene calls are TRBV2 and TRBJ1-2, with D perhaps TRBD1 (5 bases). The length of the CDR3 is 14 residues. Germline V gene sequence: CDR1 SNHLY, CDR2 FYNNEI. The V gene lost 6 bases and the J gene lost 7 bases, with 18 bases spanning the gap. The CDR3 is CASRIDSRGLGYTF. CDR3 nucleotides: TGTGCCAGCAGAATAGACAGTCGGGGACTTGGCTACACCTTC.

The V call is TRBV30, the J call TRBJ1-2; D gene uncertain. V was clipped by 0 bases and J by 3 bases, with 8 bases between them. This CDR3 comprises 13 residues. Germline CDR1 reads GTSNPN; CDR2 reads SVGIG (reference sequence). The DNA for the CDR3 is TGTGCCTGGAGTGTATCGGTAGACTATGGCTACACCTTC. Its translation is CAWSVSVDYGYTF. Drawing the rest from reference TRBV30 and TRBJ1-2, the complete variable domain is SQTIHQWPATLVQPVGSPLSLECTVEGTSNPNLYWYRQAAGRGLQLLFYSVGIGQISSEVPQNLSASRPQDRQFILSSKKLLLSDSGFYLCAWSVSVDYGYTFGSGTRLTVV.

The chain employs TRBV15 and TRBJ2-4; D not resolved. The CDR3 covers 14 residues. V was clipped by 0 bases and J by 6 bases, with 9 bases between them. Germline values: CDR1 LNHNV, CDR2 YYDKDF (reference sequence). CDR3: CATSRDLSGNIQYF. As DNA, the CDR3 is TGTGCCACCAGCAGAGATCTTTCCGGAAACATTCAGTACTTC.

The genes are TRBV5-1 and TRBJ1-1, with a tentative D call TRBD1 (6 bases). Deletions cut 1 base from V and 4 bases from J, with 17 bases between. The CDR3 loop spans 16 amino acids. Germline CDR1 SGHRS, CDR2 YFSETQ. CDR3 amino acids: CASSLREGGRITEAFF. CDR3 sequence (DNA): TGCGCCAGCAGCTTGAGGGAGGGGGGAAGGATCACTGAAGCTTTCTTT. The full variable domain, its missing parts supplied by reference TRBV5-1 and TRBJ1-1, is KAGVTQTPRYLIKTRGQQVTLSCSPISGHRSVSWYQQTPGQGLQFLFEYFSETQRNKGNFPGRFSGRQFSNSRSEMNVSTLELGDSALYLCASSLREGGRITEAFFGQGTRLTVV.

DNA of the CDR3: TGCGCCAGCAGCTTGGGCCCAACGCAGGGTCGAAGCTCCTACGAGCAGTACTTC. Translating it yields CASSLGPTQGRSSYEQYF. The chain is built from TRBV5-1 and TRBJ2-5; possible D gene TRBD1, 5 bases. TRBJ2-7 matches the DNA end more closely, so the J call is doubtful. The CDR3 has 18 residues. Germline loops: CDR1 SGHRS, CDR2 YFSETQ.

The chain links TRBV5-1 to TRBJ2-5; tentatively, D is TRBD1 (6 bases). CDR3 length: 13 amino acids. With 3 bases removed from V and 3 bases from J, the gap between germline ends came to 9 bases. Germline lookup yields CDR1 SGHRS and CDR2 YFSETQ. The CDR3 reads CASSYYREETQYF. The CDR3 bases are TGCGCCAGCAGCTACTACAGGGAAGAGACCCAGTACTTC.

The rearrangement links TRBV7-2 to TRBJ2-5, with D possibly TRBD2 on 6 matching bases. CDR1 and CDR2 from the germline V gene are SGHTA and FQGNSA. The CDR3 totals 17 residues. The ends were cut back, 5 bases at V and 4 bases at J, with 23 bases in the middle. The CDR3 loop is CASSPPERGRELETQYF. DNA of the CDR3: TGTGCCAGCAGCCCTCCTGAGAGAGGACGGGAGCTAGAGACCCAGTACTTC.

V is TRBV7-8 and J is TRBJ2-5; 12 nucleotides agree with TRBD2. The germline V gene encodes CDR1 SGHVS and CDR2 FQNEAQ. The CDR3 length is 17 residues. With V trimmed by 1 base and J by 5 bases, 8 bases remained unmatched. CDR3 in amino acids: CASSLVPRLAGGETQYF. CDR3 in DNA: TGTGCCAGCAGCTTAGTGCCTCGCCTAGCGGGAGGGGAGACCCAGTACTTC. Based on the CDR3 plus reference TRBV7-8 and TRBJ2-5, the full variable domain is GAGVSQSPRYKVAKRGQDVALRCDPISGHVSLFWYQQALGQGPEFLTYFQNEAQLDKSGLPSDRFFAERPEGSVSTLKIQRTQQEDSAVYLCASSLVPRLAGGETQYFGPGTRLLVL.

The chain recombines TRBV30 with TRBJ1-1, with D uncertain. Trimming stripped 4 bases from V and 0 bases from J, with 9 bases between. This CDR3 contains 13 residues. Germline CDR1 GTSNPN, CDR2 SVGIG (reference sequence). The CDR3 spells CAWTEQMNTEAFF. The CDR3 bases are TGTGCCTGGACGGAACAGATGAACACTGAAGCTTTCTTT.

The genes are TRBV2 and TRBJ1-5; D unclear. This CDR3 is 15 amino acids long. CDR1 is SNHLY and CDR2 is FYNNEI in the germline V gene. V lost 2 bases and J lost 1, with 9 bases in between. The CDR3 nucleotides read TGTGCCAGCAGTGAATCACAGTTAAGCAATCAGCCCCAGCATTTT. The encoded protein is CASSESQLSNQPQHF.

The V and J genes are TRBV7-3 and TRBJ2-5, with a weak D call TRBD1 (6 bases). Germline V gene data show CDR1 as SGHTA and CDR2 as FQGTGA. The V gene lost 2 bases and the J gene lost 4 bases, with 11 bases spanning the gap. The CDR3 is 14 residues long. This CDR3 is CASSLQGRGETQYF. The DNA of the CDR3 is TGTGCCAGCAGCTTACAGGGCAGGGGAGAGACCCAGTACTTC.

The DNA for the CDR3 is TGTGCCAGCAGTTTCGGACAGGGGGGCTACGAGCAGTACTTC. This codes for CASSFGQGGYEQYF. The genes are TRBV27 and TRBJ2-7, with 10 bases that match TRBD1. Per the germline V gene, CDR1 is MNHEY and CDR2 is SMNVEV (reference sequence). This CDR3 region has 14 residues. The V segment lost 3 bases and the J segment 3 bases; nucleotides outside the gene matches: 2.

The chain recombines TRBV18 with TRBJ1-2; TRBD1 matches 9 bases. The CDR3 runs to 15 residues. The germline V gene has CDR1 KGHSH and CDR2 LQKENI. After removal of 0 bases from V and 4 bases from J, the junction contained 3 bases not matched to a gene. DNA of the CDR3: TGTGCCAGCTCACCACCGGAGACAGGGGGCTATGGCTACACCTTC. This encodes CASSPPETGGYGYTF.

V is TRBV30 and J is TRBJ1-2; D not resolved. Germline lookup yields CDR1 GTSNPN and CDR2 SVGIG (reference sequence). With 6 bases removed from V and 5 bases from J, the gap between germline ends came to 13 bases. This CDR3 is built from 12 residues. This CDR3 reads CACTPGDYGYTF. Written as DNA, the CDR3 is TGTGCCTGTACTCCCGGGGATTATGGCTACACCTTC.

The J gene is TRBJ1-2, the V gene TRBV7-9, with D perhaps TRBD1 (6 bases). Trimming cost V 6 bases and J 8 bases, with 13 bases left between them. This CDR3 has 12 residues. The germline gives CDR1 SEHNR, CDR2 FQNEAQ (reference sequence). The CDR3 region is CASSSVQGGYTF. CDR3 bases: TGTGCCAGCAGTTCCGTACAGGGCGGCTACACCTTC.

CDR3 region: CASSARTSGGSHEQYF. As DNA, the CDR3 is TGCGCCAGCAGCGCACGGACTAGCGGGGGTTCGCACGAGCAGTACTTC. The genes are TRBV5-1 and TRBJ2-7; TRBD2 agrees at 13 bases. V trimming: 4 bases; J trimming: 5 bases; junction bases outside the gene matches: 9. In germline, CDR1 is SGHRS, CDR2 YFSETQ. This CDR3 is 16 amino acids long.

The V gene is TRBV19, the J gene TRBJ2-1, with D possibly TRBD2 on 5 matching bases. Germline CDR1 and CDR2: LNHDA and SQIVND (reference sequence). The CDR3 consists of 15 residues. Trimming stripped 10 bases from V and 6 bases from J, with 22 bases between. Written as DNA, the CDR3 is TGTGCCACTTCACTCCTAGGACTCGAAGGCAATGAGCAGTTCTTC. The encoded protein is CATSLLGLEGNEQFF.

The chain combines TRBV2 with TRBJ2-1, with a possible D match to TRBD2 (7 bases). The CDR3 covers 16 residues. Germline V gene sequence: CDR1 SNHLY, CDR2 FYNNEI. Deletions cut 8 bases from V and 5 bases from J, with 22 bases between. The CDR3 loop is CASVGGSTSEDNEQFF. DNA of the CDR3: TGTGCCAGCGTAGGGGGTTCAACTAGCGAGGACAATGAGCAGTTCTTC.

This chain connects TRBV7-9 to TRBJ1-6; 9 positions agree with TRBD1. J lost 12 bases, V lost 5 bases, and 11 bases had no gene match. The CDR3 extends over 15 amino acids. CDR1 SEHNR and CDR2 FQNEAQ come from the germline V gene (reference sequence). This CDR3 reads CASSPLNRGRKPLHF. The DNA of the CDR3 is TGTGCCAGCAGCCCCTTGAACAGGGGGCGAAAACCCCTCCACTTT.

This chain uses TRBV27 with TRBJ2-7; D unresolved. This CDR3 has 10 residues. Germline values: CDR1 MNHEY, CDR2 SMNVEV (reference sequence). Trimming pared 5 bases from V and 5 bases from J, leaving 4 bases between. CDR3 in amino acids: CASSHDEQYF. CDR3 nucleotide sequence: TGTGCCAGCAGTCATGACGAGCAGTACTTC.